A selection of T cell receptor beta chains follows, all from one sample in a study of CD8+CD57+ T cells in acquired aplastic anemia. Using its own MiXCR run on the reads, TCRdb lists one record per CDR3 protein. The data hold about 16,000 distinct CDR3 sequences, with more than 30% observed a single time. Material for sequencing was CD8+CD57+ T cells sorted from PBMCs. These receptors came from a human donor with aplastic anemia. Both conserved end residues are part of each CDR3.

J gene | V gene | CDR3 protein
TRBJ1-2 | TRBV5-4 | CASSPGQVDGYTF
TRBJ1-5 | TRBV20-1 | CSARRTGGAGNQPQHF
TRBJ2-5 | TRBV20-1 | CSASLTSGRETQYF
TRBJ1-5 | TRBV2 | CASKTANGAYSNQPQHF
TRBJ2-1 | TRBV19 | CAVRLAGAEYYEQFF
TRBJ1-6 | TRBV13 | CASSSGQPDSPLHF
TRBJ2-4 | TRBV19 | CASSIGGQGKAKNIQYF
TRBJ2-3 | TRBV11-2 | CASSLWTGVFGTDTQYF
TRBJ1-5 | TRBV12-3/TRBV12-4 | CASSLWGIDQPQHF
TRBJ2-5 | TRBV7-9 | CASSLSEETQYF
TRBJ2-2 | TRBV7-9 | CASSGDRGQTGELFF
TRBJ2-3 | TRBV7-3 | CASSPRSSDTQYF
TRBJ2-3 | TRBV12-3/TRBV12-4 | CASSQADPFTDTQYF
NA | TRBV9 | CASSDRDRGYEQYF
TRBJ2-3 | TRBV2 | CASLAGIGVWQYF
TRBJ2-1 | TRBV9 | CASSGASGGEDVEQFF
TRBJ1-1 | TRBV5-1 | CASSLSRVSEAFF
TRBJ2-1 | TRBV20-1 | CSARDPSGGDNEQFF
TRBJ2-3 | TRBV10-3 | CASSDSIGGTGTQYF
TRBJ2-7 | TRBV11-2 | CASSLYHIRTGTFSYEQYF
TRBJ2-3 | TRBV5-5 | CASSNPTSGGDTQYF
TRBJ1-1 | TRBV2 | CASTSPGGIEAFF
TRBJ2-5 | TRBV7-7 | CASSLRLAETQYF
TRBJ2-3 | TRBV6-1 | CASSEDKGGGATDTQYF
TRBJ2-7 | TRBV20-1 | CSAIDLQASYEQYF
TRBJ1-2 | TRBV6-1 | CASSERVGYTF
TRBJ2-1 | TRBV4-1 | CASSQVEEQFF
TRBJ2-5 | TRBV5-5 | CASNLGETQYF
TRBJ2-1 | TRBV11-1 | CASSLYRGGSYNEQSF
TRBJ2-7 | TRBV24-1 | CATSAQTGSYEQYF